This T cell receptor beta chain was captured in a study of T-cell memory formation after mild COVID-19. To note about this clonotype: What it recognizes is unknown.

From 5'RACE with constant-segment primers came TCR alpha and TCR beta cDNA libraries that carried sample barcodes and UMIs. TCRdb itself ran the 5' RACE reads through MiXCR, one entry per CDR3 protein. The repertoire holds fewer than 250,000 distinct CDR3 sequences, with around 25% as singletons. Regarding the study as a whole: Clones that shrank (day 15 to 85) were balanced CD4/CD8, whereas later expanders leaned CD4+. Contracting CD4+ clones sat mainly in CM and EM; CD8+ in EMRA.

The CDR3 contains 16 residues. V lost 4 bases and J lost 5; bases outside the gene matches: 7. Germline V gives CDR1 SGHNT, CDR2 YYREEE (reference sequence). The receptor's source is an adult woman who had mild COVID-19 (a few samples of this study predate the infection). Cell type and time point are not known. Sequencing was performed on PBMCs or a T cell subset sorted from them (not recorded which). This sequence joins TRBV5-4 and TRBJ2-5; TRBD2 aligns across 14 bases. CDR3 amino acids: CASSPGTSGSGETQYF. DNA of the CDR3: TGTGCCAGCAGCCCTGGGACTAGCGGGAGTGGGGAGACCCAGTACTTC.